This T cell receptor beta chain was documented in a study of shared clonotypes between healthy human individuals. CD8 cells classed as naive were CD45RO-negative and positively selected for CCR7, excluding terminally differentiated effector memory CD45RA+ cells. Study donors comprised healthy, HIV-negative adults devoid of recent acute infection or vaccination. This clone showed up just a few times. Its target is unknown. This CDR3 is also generated by other DNA sequences in the sample. Whole-study results and caveats: It was anticipated that sequencing depth would influence how many clonotypes donors shared. Sampling covered nothing but blood. Tissue TCR repertoires likely differ from those found in blood.

Germline CDR1 is SEHNR and CDR2 is FQNEAQ (reference sequence). Trimming shortened V by 1 base and J by 8 bases, and 8 bases separated the two germline ends. CDR3 length equals 12 residues. Assay: immunoSEQ multiplex PCR; the TCRdb copy retains only in-frame clones and omits some. The sample holds over 2,000,000 clones, over 85% seen once. The chain joins TRBV7-9 to TRBJ1-2; D is undetermined. The receptor comes from a man in his late teens or twenties in good health. Some clones in this sample may be carry-over from other donors' samples. Material for sequencing was naive CD8+ T cells from PBMCs. The CDR3 loop reads CASSLGLRGYTF. In DNA, the CDR3 is TGTGCCAGCAGCTTAGGATTGAGAGGCTACACCTTC.